This entry lists 23 T cell receptor beta chains sequenced from one sample in a study of T cell responses to AZD1222 COVID-19 vaccine. Repertoires were generated with immunoSEQ multiplex PCR, while TCRdb's copy carries only in-frame clones and drops some. The repertoire has 90,000 to 110,000 clones, 70% to 90% of them found once; the top ten carry about 2.7%. The sample here was peripheral blood, taken on day 0 of AZD1222 vaccination. These receptors all come from an adult in good health.

This rearrangement joins TRBV5-1 to TRBJ1-1; D is uncertain. Germline V gene data show CDR1 as SGHRS and CDR2 as YFSETQ. Trimming cost V 0 bases and J 4 bases, with 13 bases left between them. The CDR3 loop spans 15 amino acids. The CDR3 nucleotides read TGCGCCAGCAGCTTGGGCGGGATGTCGGGCACTGAAGCTTTCTTT. This translates into CASSLGGMSGTEAFF.

The chain uses TRBV12-3 or TRBV12-4 and TRBJ2-7; no reliable D call. V lost 7 bases, J lost 6 bases, and 16 bases lay in between. CDR3 length: 13 amino acids. The CDR3 loop reads CASTQGGRLEQYF. The CDR3 DNA is TGTGCCAGCACCCAAGGTGGCCGCCTCGAGCAGTACTTC.

The chain recombines TRBV6-2 or TRBV6-3 with TRBJ1-1; 8 nucleotides match TRBD1. The CDR3 covers 16 residues. V shed 5 bases and J 8 bases; nucleotides not matched to a gene: 16. Germline CDR1 MNHEY, CDR2 SVGEGT. The CDR3 is CASSHLTGAFGPEAFF. The CDR3 DNA reads TGTGCCAGCAGTCACCTGACAGGGGCTTTCGGTCCGGAAGCTTTCTTT.

The chain recombines TRBV11-3 with TRBJ1-1; the D is unclear. In germline, CDR1 is SGHNT, CDR2 YENEEA. This CDR3 region has 15 residues. Trimming stripped 0 bases from V and 4 bases from J, with 12 bases between. The CDR3 DNA sequence: TGTGCCAGCAGCTTAGAGGTGGGAGGCGGCACTGAAGCTTTCTTT. Its protein product is CASSLEVGGGTEAFF.

This chain links TRBV25-1 with TRBJ1-3; D call uncertain. Per germline, CDR1 MGHDK and CDR2 SYGVNS. Trimming pared 2 bases from V and 4 bases from J, leaving 9 bases between. CDR3 length: 14 residues. The CDR3 DNA reads as TGTGCCAGCAGTGAAATGGGCATGGGAAACACCATATATTTT. Residues: CASSEMGMGNTIYF.

The rearrangement uses TRBV7-9 and TRBJ2-5; D is undetermined. The CDR3 is 12 amino acids. Trimming cost V 3 bases and J 5 bases, with 7 bases left between them. The germline CDR1 and CDR2 sequences are SEHNR and FQNEAQ (reference sequence). The CDR3 spells CASSFSSETQYF. DNA of the CDR3: TGTGCCAGCAGCTTTTCTTCCGAGACCCAGTACTTC.

The genes are TRBV15 and TRBJ2-3; no clear D. This CDR3 comprises 14 residues. Germline V gene lookup returns CDR1 LNHNV and CDR2 YYDKDF (reference sequence). The V end lost 5 bases, the J end lost 1 base, and 10 bases lay between the germline ends. The DNA for the CDR3 is TGTGCCACCAGCTCCAGGTGGGGCACAGATACGCAGTATTTT. Amino acid sequence: CATSSRWGTDTQYF.

The chain combines TRBV11-2 with TRBJ1-1; D unresolved. Looked up from germline, CDR1 is SGHAT and CDR2 is FQNNGV. CDR3 length equals 12 residues. Trimming cost V 4 bases and J 11 bases, with 14 bases left between them. CDR3: CASSSLTEVAFF. In DNA, the CDR3 is TGTGCCAGCAGCTCCCTCACAGAGGTGGCTTTCTTT.

The sample holds a few counts of this clone. The CDR3 DNA is TGTGCCAGCAGCTCGGGGGGCCGTGGCTACACCTTC. This codes for CASSSGGRGYTF. This chain joins TRBV12-3 or TRBV12-4 and TRBJ1-2, with a weak D call TRBD1 (6 bases). Trimming stripped 6 bases from V and 7 bases from J, with 12 bases between. The CDR3 is made up of 12 amino acids.

The chain couples TRBV5-1 to TRBJ2-7; D possibly corresponds to TRBD2 (5 bases). The V gene's germline CDR1 is SGHRS and CDR2 YFSETQ. Trimming left V 1 base short and J 0 bases short, with 11 bases between. This CDR3 contains 15 residues. The CDR3 coding sequence is TGCGCCAGCAGCTTGATACCGGGGAACTCCTACGAGCAGTACTTC. Translating it yields CASSLIPGNSYEQYF.

The rearrangement links TRBV7-2 to TRBJ1-5; the D gene is possibly TRBD1 (5 bases). This CDR3 spans 15 amino acids. Trimming removed 4 bases from V and 2 bases from J, with 12 bases in between. The germline gives CDR1 SGHTA, CDR2 FQGNSA. The CDR3 coding sequence is TGTGCCAGCAGCTCGATTGGGGCGGGCAATCAGCCCCAGCATTTT. Residues: CASSSIGAGNQPQHF.

The CDR3 nucleotides read TGTGCCAGCAGTGTAGGGACGACCTACGAGCAGTACTTC. This sequence encodes CASSVGTTYEQYF. The chain recombines TRBV2 with TRBJ2-7, with D possibly being TRBD1 or TRBD2 (5 bases each). Germline CDR1 reads SNHLY; CDR2 reads FYNNEI. The CDR3 consists of 13 residues. V was trimmed by 4 bases and J by 2 bases, leaving 9 bases between them. Full variable domain (outside the CDR3, taken from reference TRBV2 and TRBJ2-7): EPEVTQTPSHQVTQMGQEVILRCVPISNHLYFYWYRQILGQKVEFLVSFYNNEISEKSEIFDDQFSVERPDGSNFTLKIRSTKLEDSAMYFCASSVGTTYEQYFGPGTRLTVT.

The DNA for the CDR3 is TGTGCCATCAGTGGGTTTGGAGACAGGGAGACTGAAGCTTTCTTT. Translation: CAISGFGDRETEAFF. This sequence joins TRBV10-3 and TRBJ1-1, with 7 bases that match TRBD1. The CDR3 runs 15 residues. V lost 4 bases and J lost 5; bases outside the gene matches: 10. Per germline, CDR1 ENHRY and CDR2 SYGVKD.

V and J are TRBV7-9 and TRBJ1-1; a possible D gene is TRBD1 (6 bases). The V end lost 5 bases, the J end lost 6 bases, and 19 bases lay between the germline ends. This CDR3 is built from 15 residues. Germline CDR1 SEHNR, CDR2 FQNEAQ (reference sequence). The CDR3 region has the DNA TGTGCCAGCAGCCTACAGGGCAGGGGCCTCGCTGAAGCTTTCTTT. It codes for CASSLQGRGLAEAFF.

The V and J genes are TRBV4-3 and TRBJ1-2; 7 bases fit TRBD1. V trimming: 0 bases; J trimming: 6 bases; junction bases outside the gene matches: 7. The length of the CDR3 is 15 residues. Germline V gene lookup returns CDR1 LGHNA and CDR2 YSLEER. The CDR3 loop is CASSQDRGGWNGYTF. The CDR3 DNA follows: TGCGCCAGCAGCCAAGACCGAGGGGGCTGGAATGGCTACACCTTC.

The rearrangement links TRBV10-3 to TRBJ2-5, with D unresolved. CDR1 and CDR2 from the germline V gene are ENHRY and SYGVKD. The CDR3 covers 13 residues. V was pared by 5 bases and J by 5 bases, with 12 bases between. Here the CDR3 reads CAISQGPRETQYF. The CDR3 DNA follows: TGTGCCATCAGTCAAGGACCCCGGGAGACCCAGTACTTC.

J is TRBJ2-3 and V is TRBV6-2 or TRBV6-3; the match to TRBD1 covers 10 bases. Trimming at V came to 4 bases and at J to 4 bases, leaving 14 bases not matched to a gene. This CDR3 spans 18 amino acids. Germline values: CDR1 MNHEY, CDR2 SVGEGT. CDR3 DNA sequence: TGTGCCAGCAGTTCGGAGGTCCGGGACAGGGGATGGGCAGATACGCAGTATTTT. Its protein product is CASSSEVRDRGWADTQYF.

This clone showed up just once. The CDR3: CASSLTLAGRNEQFF. CDR3 nucleotides: TGTGCCAGCAGTTTAACACTAGCGGGGAGGAATGAGCAGTTCTTC. The chain has TRBV27 and TRBJ2-1; 10 bases map to TRBD2. The ends lost 2 bases at V and 7 bases at J; junction bases unmatched: 5. The germline gives CDR1 MNHEY, CDR2 SMNVEV (reference sequence). This CDR3 comprises 15 residues.

This chain joins TRBV7-9 and TRBJ2-7; TRBD1 aligns across 8 bases. V trimming: 6 bases; J trimming: 3 bases; junction bases outside the gene matches: 10. Looked up from germline, CDR1 is SEHNR and CDR2 is FQNEAQ (reference sequence). This CDR3 has 15 amino acids. CDR3 protein: CASRPGTGGLYEQYF. For the CDR3, the DNA is TGTGCCAGCAGACCCGGGACAGGAGGACTCTACGAGCAGTACTTC.

This clone was counted a single time. This chain joins TRBV9 and TRBJ2-1, with 14 bases matching TRBD2. CDR3 length equals 18 residues. The J segment lost 5 bases and the V segment lost 3 bases, leaving 10 bases of the junction unmatched. Germline CDR1 reads SGDLS; CDR2 reads YYNGEE. CDR3 in amino acids: CASSEWGRTSGRNNEQFF. Here the CDR3 DNA reads TGTGCCAGCAGCGAGTGGGGCCGGACTAGCGGGAGGAACAATGAGCAGTTCTTC.

V is TRBV5-1 and J is TRBJ2-2; 8 nucleotides match TRBD1. Losses at the gene ends were 4 bases for V and 4 bases for J; bases not matched to a gene: 9. CDR1 and CDR2 (germline): SGHRS, YFSETQ. The length of the CDR3 is 16 residues. The CDR3: CASSGPGQVSTGELFF. CDR3 nucleotide sequence: TGCGCCAGCAGCGGACCGGGACAGGTGTCCACCGGGGAGCTGTTTTTT.

The genes are TRBV6-2 or TRBV6-3 and TRBJ2-4; D is unclear. The CDR3 runs 14 residues. V was trimmed by 2 bases and J by 4 bases, leaving 9 bases between them. Germline values: CDR1 MNHEY, CDR2 SVGEGT. CDR3 in DNA: TGTGCCAGCAGTTACCTGGGAACAAAAAACATTCAGTACTTC. Protein sequence: CASSYLGTKNIQYF.

In this sample, this clone turned up a few times. CDR3 sequence (DNA): TGTGCCAGCAGCAGTCGGGGACCAGAGACCCAGTACTTC. Its protein product is CASSSRGPETQYF. This rearrangement joins TRBV7-9 to TRBJ2-5; D is perhaps TRBD1 or TRBD2 (5 bases each). Trimming left V 5 bases short and J 4 bases short, with 11 bases between. This CDR3 contains 13 residues. Germline CDR1 is SEHNR and CDR2 is FQNEAQ (reference sequence).